These T cell receptor beta chains were read from a single sample in a study of T cells in Graves' hyperthyroidism and ophthalmopathy. TCRdb processed the multiplex PCR reads anew with MiXCR; each CDR3 protein has one entry. The sample lists some 560,000 distinct CDR3 sequences; approximately 14% were seen once. The specimen sequenced was blood. The origin of the receptors is a woman aged 30 to 39 with Graves' hyperthyroidism. Each CDR3 is given with its conserved first and last residue. Each record gives: V gene, J gene, D gene, clone size, CDR3 DNA, CDR3 protein. D genes are given only for firm matches. Only part of the rows carry a size: once, few, many, or a class if the clone is expanded.

V gene: TRBV12-3/TRBV12-4
J gene: TRBJ1-2
D gene: .
clone size: many
CDR3 DNA: TGTGCCAGCCCCGGTTATGGCTACACCTTC
CDR3 protein: CASPGYGYTF

V gene: TRBV5-1
J gene: TRBJ2-4
D gene: TRBD2
clone size: .
CDR3 DNA: TGCGCCAGCAGCTTTACTAGCGGGAGTGCCTCCTGGTCCAAAAACATTCAGTACTTC
CDR3 protein: CASSFTSGSASWSKNIQYF

V gene: TRBV15
J gene: TRBJ2-7
D gene: .
clone size: many
CDR3 DNA: TGTGCCACCAGCAGAGTAGACGTGTACGAGCAGTACTTC
CDR3 protein: CATSRVDVYEQYF

V gene: TRBV4-3
J gene: TRBJ2-7
D gene: .
clone size: .
CDR3 DNA: TGCGCCAGCAGCCAAGGTCCCTATTCGACCTACGAGCAGTACTTC
CDR3 protein: CASSQGPYSTYEQYF

V gene: TRBV5-1
J gene: TRBJ2-7
D gene: .
clone size: many
CDR3 DNA: TGCGCCAGCAGCTTAGGGCCCTTATCCTACGAGCAGTACTTC
CDR3 protein: CASSLGPLSYEQYF

V gene: TRBV12-3/TRBV12-4
J gene: TRBJ2-5
D gene: TRBD2
clone size: few
CDR3 DNA: TGTGCCAGCTCCCTAGAGGGACTAGCGGGAGATGCCGGCCAAGAGACCCAGTACTTC
CDR3 protein: CASSLEGLAGDAGQETQYF

V gene: TRBV11-2
J gene: TRBJ2-7
D gene: TRBD2
clone size: many
CDR3 DNA: TGTGCCAGCAGCTTAGCTGGCGGGAGGGCCAGCGAGCAGTACTTC
CDR3 protein: CASSLAGGRASEQYF

V gene: TRBV7-9
J gene: TRBJ1-1
D gene: .
clone size: many
CDR3 DNA: TGTGCCAGCAGCTTAAAGACGGCTTTCTTT
CDR3 protein: CASSLKTAFF

V gene: TRBV6-1
J gene: TRBJ2-1
D gene: TRBD1
clone size: .
CDR3 DNA: TGTGCCAGCAGCCCTGACAGGGGAATCTACAATGAGCAGTTCTTC
CDR3 protein: CASSPDRGIYNEQFF

V gene: TRBV19
J gene: TRBJ1-6
D gene: .
clone size: .
CDR3 DNA: TGTGCCAGCGGAGACTCACCCCTCCACTTT
CDR3 protein: CASGDSPLHF

V gene: TRBV7-6
J gene: TRBJ2-2
D gene: TRBD2
clone size: many
CDR3 DNA: TGTGCCAGCAGCCTTACGCGGGGGGTCGGGGAGCTGTTTTTT
CDR3 protein: CASSLTRGVGELFF

V gene: TRBV7-9
J gene: TRBJ1-3
D gene: .
clone size: .
CDR3 DNA: TGTGCCAGCAGCTTCTCTGGTGCTTCGGGAAACACCATATATTTT
CDR3 protein: CASSFSGASGNTIYF

V gene: TRBV3-1
J gene: TRBJ2-7
D gene: TRBD2
clone size: once
CDR3 DNA: TGTGCCAGCAGCGCCCGACTAGCGGGAGCCGCTCCCTACGAGCAGTACTTC
CDR3 protein: CASSARLAGAAPYEQYF

V gene: TRBV5-1
J gene: TRBJ2-7
D gene: TRBD1
clone size: many
CDR3 DNA: TGCGCCAGCAGCTTGCTCCAGGGGGACTCCTACGAGCAGTACTTC
CDR3 protein: CASSLLQGDSYEQYF

V gene: TRBV7-9
J gene: TRBJ2-1
D gene: TRBD1
clone size: many
CDR3 DNA: TGTGCCAGCAGCTTAGTTACCGGGACAGCCTACAATGAGCAGTTCTTC
CDR3 protein: CASSLVTGTAYNEQFF

V gene: TRBV18
J gene: TRBJ1-1
D gene: .
clone size: .
CDR3 DNA: TGTGCCAGCTCACCTGGCGCGGACACTGAAGCTTTCTTT
CDR3 protein: CASSPGADTEAFF

V gene: TRBV11-3
J gene: TRBJ1-5
D gene: .
clone size: few
CDR3 DNA: TGTGCCAGCAGCTTAGCCCCGTCATTTAGCAATCAGCCCCAGCATTTT
CDR3 protein: CASSLAPSFSNQPQHF